Below, one T cell receptor beta chain is given with its context. The target antigen is unknown. Donors were ostensibly healthy at sampling, although undocumented immune exposures were probable. This record comes from a study of cytomegalovirus exposure and HLA in healthy donors. About the research overall: About 80 million unique TCRs from HLA-typed donors made up an early data release.

Regarding the study as a whole: Later analysis suggested links between common viral pathogens and several top significant clusters. Many donors carried some public TCRs, although rarity characterized most TCR sequences.

Primers for the PCR totalled 60 Vbeta and 13 Jbeta. TCRdb's table, derived via immunoSEQ multiplex PCR, lists solely in-frame clones and lacks some. Of 150,000 to 250,000 clones listed, approximately 79% were seen once; the top ten hold 1.5%. The sequenced sample consisted of PBMCs. The source of this sequence is a girl between 10 and 17 years old in good health and CMV-seropositive.

The CDR3 DNA sequence: TGCGCCAGCAGCCCGACGGACAGGGTGGGCCATGGCTACACCTTC. As protein: CASSPTDRVGHGYTF. The chain combines TRBV4-3 with TRBJ1-2; 8 positions match TRBD1. The CDR3 is made up of 15 amino acids. The germline V gene has CDR1 LGHNA and CDR2 YSLEER. Unmatched junction bases numbered 10, after V lost 4 bases and J lost 6 bases.